These 17 T cell receptor beta chains were all obtained from the same sample, sequenced in a study of blood T cell repertoires in COVID-19 (dated by TCRdb to 2018 to 2020). The receptor library was made with the immunoSEQ multiplex PCR assay. TCRdb mirrors the immuneACCESS table, restricted to in-frame sequences. Some clones are absent from its copies; in checked studies, under half trace to an unresolved V gene, and the reason for the others is unknown. The sample table lists 130,000 to 150,000 clones, around 80% of them with a count of one. Together, the top ten hold 9.5% to 13% of the sample. Specimen: peripheral blood. The receptors stem from a man between 60 and 70 years old with active or convalescent COVID-19.

The genes are TRBV28 and TRBJ2-3; 7 bases agree with TRBD2. The ends lost 6 bases at V and 3 bases at J; junction bases unmatched: 15. The CDR3 consists of 17 residues. The germline gives CDR1 MDHEN, CDR2 SYDVKM. CDR3 nucleotide sequence: TGTGCCAGCAGCCGATGGGGAGGGAGGGCCCTTACAGATACGCAGTATTTT. It is translated as CASSRWGGRALTDTQYF. The entire variable domain, with the rest obtained from reference TRBV28 and TRBJ2-3, is as follows: DVKVTQSSRYLVKRTGEKVFLECVQDMDHENMFWYRQDPGLGLRLIYFSYDVKMKEKGDIPEGYSVSREKKERFSLILESASTNQTSMYLCASSRWGGRALTDTQYFGPGTRLTVL.

The chain links TRBV24-1 to TRBJ2-3; D may be TRBD1 (6 bases). The V gene lost 4 bases and the J gene lost 7 bases, with 11 bases spanning the gap. CDR3 length equals 13 residues. The germline CDR1 and CDR2 sequences are KGHDR and SFDVKD. In nucleotides, the CDR3 is TGTGCCACCAGTGACCTGGACAGTCATACGCAGTATTTT. Amino acid sequence: CATSDLDSHTQYF.

This clone was found a few times. The chain joins TRBV3-1 (or the pseudogene TRBV3-2) to TRBJ1-4; D is perhaps TRBD1 (5 bases). Germline loops: CDR1 LGHDT, CDR2 YNNKEL (reference sequence). The CDR3 has 12 amino acids. With 4 bases removed from V and 10 bases from J, the gap between germline ends came to 10 bases. The CDR3 is CASSLGGVKLFF. In nucleotides, the CDR3 is TGTGCCAGCAGCCTCGGAGGGGTAAAACTGTTTTTT.

The chain employs TRBV5-1 and TRBJ1-2, with a weak D call TRBD1 (5 bases). The CDR3 has 14 residues. Germline assignment: CDR1 SGHRS and CDR2 YFSETQ. The V end lost 4 bases, the J end lost 3 bases, and 13 bases lay between the germline ends. The CDR3 bases are TGCGCCAGCAGCCCGACTGGGACTGACTATGGCTACACCTTC. Translated, it gives CASSPTGTDYGYTF.

V is TRBV4-3 and J is TRBJ1-2; D is possibly TRBD1 (6 bases). Germline assignment: CDR1 LGHNA and CDR2 YSLEER. The V end was cut by 1 base, the J end by 3 bases, with 12 bases between. The CDR3 sequence is 15 residues long. The CDR3 spells CASSQGTATHYGYTF. The CDR3 DNA is TGCGCCAGCAGCCAAGGGACAGCTACTCACTATGGCTACACCTTC.

V gene TRBV30 combines with J gene TRBJ1-2; D is unresolved. Between the trimmed V and J ends, which lost 2 bases and 1 base, there was a span of 8 bases. CDR1 GTSNPN and CDR2 SVGIG come from the germline V gene (reference sequence). The CDR3 is made up of 13 amino acids. In nucleotides, the CDR3 is TGTGCCTGGAGTTTTGTCATTAACTATGGCTACACCTTC. Its protein product is CAWSFVINYGYTF.

This chain uses TRBV30 with TRBJ2-7, with 7 nucleotides matching TRBD2. This CDR3 contains 13 residues. Germline V gene lookup returns CDR1 GTSNPN and CDR2 SVGIG (reference sequence). With 2 bases clipped from V and 5 bases from J, the junction kept 6 bases outside the gene matches. CDR3 coding DNA: TGTGCCTGGAGTCAACTAGCGCGTCACGAGCAGTACGTC. Translation: CAWSQLARHEQYV.

This clone appeared a few times. The chain is built from TRBV11-3 and TRBJ2-2; TRBD1 matches 8 bases. With 4 bases clipped from V and 4 bases from J, the junction kept 2 bases outside the gene matches. Germline V lookup: CDR1 SGHNT, CDR2 YENEEA. The CDR3 contains 14 residues. The CDR3 region is CASSSGTGTGELFF. In DNA, the CDR3 is TGTGCCAGCAGCTCTGGGACAGGCACCGGGGAGCTGTTTTTT.

This clone appeared a few times. The chain couples TRBV12-5 to TRBJ1-3, with 7 bases that match TRBD1. Germline V gene sequence: CDR1 LGHNT, CDR2 FRNRAP. The CDR3 is made up of 15 amino acids. V was clipped by 5 bases and J by 2 bases; unmatched bases: 6. The CDR3, as DNA: TGTGCTAGTGGTGGGGGGACAGTAACTGGAAACACCATATATTTT. Its translation is CASGGGTVTGNTIYF.

The chain recombines TRBV4-1 with TRBJ1-1; TRBD1 matches 8 bases. Trimming at V came to 2 bases and at J to 2 bases, leaving 4 bases not matched to a gene. CDR1 MGHRA and CDR2 YSYEKL come from the germline V gene. The CDR3 is 15 residues long. In DNA, the CDR3 is TGCGCCAGCAGCCAAACCCAGGGGGCCAACACTGAAGCTTTCTTT. Translation: CASSQTQGANTEAFF.

This rearrangement joins TRBV10-1 to TRBJ2-2; TRBD1 might be the D (6 bases). The CDR3 is 13 amino acids. The germline V gene has CDR1 WNHNN and CDR2 SYGVQD (reference sequence). The germline V and J ends were trimmed by 7 bases and 5 bases, with 11 bases remaining between them. The DNA of the CDR3 is TGCGCCAGCAAAGAGGACAGAACCGGGGAGCTGTTTTTT. Its translation: CASKEDRTGELFF.

In its sample, this clone was seen once. The chain has TRBV11-3 and TRBJ2-3; tentative D call: TRBD2 (6 bases). The CDR3 totals 14 residues. Trimming shortened V by 5 bases and J by 6 bases, and 15 bases separated the two germline ends. Germline-derived CDR1 and CDR2 are SGHNT and YENEEA. CDR3: CASSPMGLSDTQYF. In DNA form, the CDR3 reads TGTGCCAGCAGCCCGATGGGACTTTCCGATACGCAGTATTTT. The whole variable domain, filled in from reference TRBV11-3 and TRBJ2-3, reads EAGVVQSPRYKIIEKKQPVAFWCNPISGHNTLYWYLQNLGQGPELLIRYENEEAVDDSQLPKDRFSAERLKGVDSTLKIQPAELGDSAVYLCASSPMGLSDTQYFGPGTRLTVL.

The V gene is TRBV12-3 or TRBV12-4, the J gene TRBJ1-2; D is perhaps TRBD1 (6 bases). Trimming pared 10 bases from V and 5 bases from J, leaving 14 bases between. This CDR3 has 12 residues. The CDR3 DNA sequence: TGTGCCACACAGGGAGTGGGGTATGGCTACACCTTC. Translation gives CATQGVGYGYTF.

CDR3 region: CASSLTGQGMSGELFF. CDR3 DNA: TGTGCCAGCAGTTTGACGGGACAGGGGATGTCCGGGGAGCTGTTTTTT. The chain employs TRBV2 and TRBJ2-2; 10 bases line up with TRBD1. The CDR3 sequence is 16 residues long. V was pared by 5 bases and J by 6 bases, with 9 bases of the junction left unmatched. Germline-derived CDR1 and CDR2 are SNHLY and FYNNEI.

The rearrangement links TRBV10-3 to TRBJ2-7; 9 bases align to TRBD1. The germline V gene encodes CDR1 ENHRY and CDR2 SYGVKD. J was trimmed by 3 bases and V by 4 bases; bases with no gene match: 4. CDR3 length: 14 amino acids. The CDR3 is CAISGGQGGYEQYF. CDR3 bases: TGTGCCATCAGTGGGGGACAGGGCGGCTACGAGCAGTACTTC.

This clone was picked up one time. V usage is TRBV5-1 and J usage is TRBJ2-2; 11 positions agree with TRBD2. This CDR3 region has 15 residues. Germline lookup yields CDR1 SGHRS and CDR2 YFSETQ. Losses at the gene ends were 3 bases for V and 9 bases for J; bases not matched to a gene: 7. The chain's CDR3 is CASSSLAGGHRELFF. Written as DNA, the CDR3 is TGCGCCAGCAGCTCTCTAGCGGGGGGCCACCGGGAGCTGTTTTTT. Looking up the rest from reference TRBV5-1 and TRBJ2-2 gives the full variable domain: KAGVTQTPRYLIKTRGQQVTLSCSPISGHRSVSWYQQTPGQGLQFLFEYFSETQRNKGNFPGRFSGRQFSNSRSEMNVSTLELGDSALYLCASSSLAGGHRELFFGEGSRLTVL.

This chain connects TRBV4-1 to TRBJ2-1; D gene ambiguous. Trimming removed 4 bases from V and 1 base from J, with 14 bases in between. CDR1 is MGHRA, CDR2 YSYEKL, per germline. The CDR3 runs 16 residues. DNA for the CDR3: TGCGCCAGCAGCCCCACTCCAGGAAGATCCTACAATGAGCAGTTCTTC. Its protein is CASSPTPGRSYNEQFF.